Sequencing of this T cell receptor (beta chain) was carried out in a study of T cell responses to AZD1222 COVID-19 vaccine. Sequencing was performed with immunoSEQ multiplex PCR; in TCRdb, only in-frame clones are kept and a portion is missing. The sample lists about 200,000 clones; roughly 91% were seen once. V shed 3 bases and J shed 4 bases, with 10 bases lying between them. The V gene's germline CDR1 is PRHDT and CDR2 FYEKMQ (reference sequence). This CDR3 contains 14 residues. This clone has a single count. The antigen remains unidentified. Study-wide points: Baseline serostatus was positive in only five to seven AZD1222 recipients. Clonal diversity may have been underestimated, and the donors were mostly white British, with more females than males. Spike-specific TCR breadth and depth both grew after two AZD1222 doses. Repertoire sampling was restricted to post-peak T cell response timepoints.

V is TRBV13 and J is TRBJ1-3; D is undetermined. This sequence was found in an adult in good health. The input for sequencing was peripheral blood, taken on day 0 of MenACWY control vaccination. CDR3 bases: TGTGCCAGCAGCTTCCAGGTTTCCGGAAACACCATATATTTT. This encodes CASSFQVSGNTIYF.